The source of this T cell receptor beta chain is a study of T cell changes during pregnancy in multiple sclerosis. The V and J ends lost 4 bases and 3 bases, in that order; junction bases with no gene match: 8. Germline assignment: CDR1 LNHDA and CDR2 SQIVND (reference sequence). The CDR3 spans 15 residues. Profiling relied on immunoSEQ multiplex PCR, and the TCRdb table lists in-frame clones only, not all of them. The sample has under 40,000 clones; under 95% are singletons. The chain has TRBV19 and TRBJ2-5; 7 nucleotides align to TRBD2. Sequences were derived from peripheral blood, sampled in the third trimester of pregnancy. This sequence was found in a female donor in good health, enrolled as a control in a pregnancy study. The CDR3 sequence is CASSRGGAREETQYF. CDR3 DNA: TGTGCCAGTAGTAGGGGAGGGGCAAGGGAAGAGACCCAGTACTTC.